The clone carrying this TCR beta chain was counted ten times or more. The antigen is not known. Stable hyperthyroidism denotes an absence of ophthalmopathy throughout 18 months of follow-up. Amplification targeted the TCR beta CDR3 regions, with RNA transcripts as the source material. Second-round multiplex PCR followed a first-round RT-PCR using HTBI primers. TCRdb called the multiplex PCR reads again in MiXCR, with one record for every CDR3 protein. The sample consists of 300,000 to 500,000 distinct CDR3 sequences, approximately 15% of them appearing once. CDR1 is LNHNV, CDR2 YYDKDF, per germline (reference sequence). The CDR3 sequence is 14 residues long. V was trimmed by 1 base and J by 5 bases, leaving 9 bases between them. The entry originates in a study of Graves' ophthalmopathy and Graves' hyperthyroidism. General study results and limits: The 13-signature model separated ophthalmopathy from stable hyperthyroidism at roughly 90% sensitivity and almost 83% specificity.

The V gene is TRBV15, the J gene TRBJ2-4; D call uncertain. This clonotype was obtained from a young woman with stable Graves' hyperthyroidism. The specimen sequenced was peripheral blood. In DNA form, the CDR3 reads TGTGCCACCAGCAGAGTAGACCGACAAAACATTCAGTACTTC. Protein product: CATSRVDRQNIQYF. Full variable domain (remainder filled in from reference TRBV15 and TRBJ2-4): DAMVIQNPRYQVTQFGKPVTLSCSQTLNHNVMYWYQQKSSQAPKLLFHYYDKDFNNEADTPDNFQSRRPNTSFCFLDIRSPGLGDTAMYLCATSRVDRQNIQYFGAGTRLSVL.